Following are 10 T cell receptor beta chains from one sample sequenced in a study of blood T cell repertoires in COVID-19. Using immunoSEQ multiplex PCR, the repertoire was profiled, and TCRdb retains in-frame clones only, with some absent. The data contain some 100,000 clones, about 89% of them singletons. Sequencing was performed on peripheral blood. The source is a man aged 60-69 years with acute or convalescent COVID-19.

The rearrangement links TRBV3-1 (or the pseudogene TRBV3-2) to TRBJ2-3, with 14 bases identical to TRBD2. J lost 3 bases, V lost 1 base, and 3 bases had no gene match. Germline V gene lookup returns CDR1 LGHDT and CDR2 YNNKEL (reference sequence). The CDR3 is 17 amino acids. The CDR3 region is CASSQGGLAGGTDTQYF. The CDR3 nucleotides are TGTGCCAGCAGCCAAGGAGGACTAGCGGGAGGTACAGATACGCAGTATTTT.

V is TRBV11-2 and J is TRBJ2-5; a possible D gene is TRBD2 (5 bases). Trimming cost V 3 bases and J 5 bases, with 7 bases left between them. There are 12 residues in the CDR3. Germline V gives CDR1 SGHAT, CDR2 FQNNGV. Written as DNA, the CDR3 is TGTGCCAGCAGCTTGCTAGCCGAGACCCAGTACTTC. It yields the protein CASSLLAETQYF.

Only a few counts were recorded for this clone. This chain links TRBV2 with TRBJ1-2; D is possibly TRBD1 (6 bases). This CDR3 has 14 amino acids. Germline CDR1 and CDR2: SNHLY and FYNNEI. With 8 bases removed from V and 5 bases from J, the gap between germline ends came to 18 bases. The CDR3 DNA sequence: TGTGCCAGCCCTAGTTTTGACAGGAGATATGGCTACACCTTC. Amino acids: CASPSFDRRYGYTF.

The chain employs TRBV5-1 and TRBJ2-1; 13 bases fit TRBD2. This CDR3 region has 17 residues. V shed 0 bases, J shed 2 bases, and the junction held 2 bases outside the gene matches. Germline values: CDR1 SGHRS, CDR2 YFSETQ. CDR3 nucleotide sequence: TGCGCCAGCAGCTTGGGGGGGACTAGCGGGACCTACAATGAGCAGTTCTTC. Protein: CASSLGGTSGTYNEQFF.

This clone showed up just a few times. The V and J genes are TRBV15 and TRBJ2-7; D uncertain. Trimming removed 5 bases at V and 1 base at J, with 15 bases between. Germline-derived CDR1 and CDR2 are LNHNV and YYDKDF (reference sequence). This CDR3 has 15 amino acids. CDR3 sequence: CATSPLGASSYEQYF. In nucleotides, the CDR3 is TGTGCCACCAGCCCCCTGGGTGCTAGTTCCTACGAGCAGTACTTC.

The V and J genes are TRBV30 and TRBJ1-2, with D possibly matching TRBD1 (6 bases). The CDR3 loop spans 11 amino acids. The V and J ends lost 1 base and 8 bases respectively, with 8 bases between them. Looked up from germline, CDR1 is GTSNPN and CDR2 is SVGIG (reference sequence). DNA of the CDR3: TGTGCCTGGAGTGGAGGGGGAGGCTACACCTTC. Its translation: CAWSGGGGYTF.

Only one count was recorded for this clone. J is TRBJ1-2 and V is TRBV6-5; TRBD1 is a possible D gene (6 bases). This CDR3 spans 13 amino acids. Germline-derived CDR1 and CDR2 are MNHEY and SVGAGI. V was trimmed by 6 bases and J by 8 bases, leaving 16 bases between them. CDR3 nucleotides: TGTGCCAGCAGGACCGGGACATCCGTCGGCTACACCTTC. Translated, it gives CASRTGTSVGYTF.

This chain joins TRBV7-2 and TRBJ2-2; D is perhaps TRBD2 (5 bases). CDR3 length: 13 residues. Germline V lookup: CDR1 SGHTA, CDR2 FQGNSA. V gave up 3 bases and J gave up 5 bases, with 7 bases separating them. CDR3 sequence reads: CASSLGGTGELFF. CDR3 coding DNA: TGTGCCAGCAGCTTGGGCGGGACCGGGGAGCTGTTTTTT.

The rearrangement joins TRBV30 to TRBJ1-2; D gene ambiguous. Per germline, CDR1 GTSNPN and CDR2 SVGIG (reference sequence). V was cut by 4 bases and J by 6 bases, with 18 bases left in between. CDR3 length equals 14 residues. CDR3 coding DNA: TGTGCCTGGATACGAGGACGGACTGAGAATGGCTACACCTTC. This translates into CAWIRGRTENGYTF. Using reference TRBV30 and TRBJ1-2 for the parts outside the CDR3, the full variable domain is SQTIHQWPATLVQPVGSPLSLECTVEGTSNPNLYWYRQAAGRGLQLLFYSVGIGQISSEVPQNLSASRPQDRQFILSSKKLLLSDSGFYLCAWIRGRTENGYTFGSGTRLTVV.

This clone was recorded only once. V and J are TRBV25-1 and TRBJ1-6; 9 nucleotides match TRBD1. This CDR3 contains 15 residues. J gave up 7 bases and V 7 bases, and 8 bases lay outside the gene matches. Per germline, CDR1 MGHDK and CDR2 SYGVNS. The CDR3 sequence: CASTLGQGGNSPLHF. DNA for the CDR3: TGTGCCAGCACCCTGGGACAGGGAGGAAATTCACCCCTCCACTTT.